A single sample is the source of the 8 T cell receptor beta chains below, sequenced in a study of blood T cell repertoires in COVID-19. Some clones are missing from TCRdb's copy, which holds only in-frame ones; the method was immunoSEQ multiplex PCR. The profile shows about 230,000 clones, over 75% of them singletons. The sequenced sample consisted of peripheral blood. The receptors were gathered from a man aged 50-60 years with COVID-19, enrolled during active disease.

This clone was observed a few times. The V gene is TRBV7-9, the J gene TRBJ1-1; TRBD1 might be the D (5 bases). The germline CDR1 and CDR2 sequences are SEHNR and FQNEAQ (reference sequence). CDR3 size: 13 residues. The V end lost 5 bases, the J end lost 1 base, and 8 bases lay between the germline ends. The CDR3 DNA reads as TGTGCCAGCAGCCCTCAGGGGAACACTGAAGCTTTCTTT. Amino acid sequence: CASSPQGNTEAFF.

The chain is built from TRBV7-3 and TRBJ2-2; 7 bases agree with TRBD2. Germline CDR1 and CDR2: SGHTA and FQGTGA. CDR3 size: 14 residues. The junction had 4 bases not matched to a gene; V was cut back by 5 bases and J by 4 bases. CDR3 coding DNA: TGTGCCAGCAGCCCGCCGGGGGGCACCGGGGAGCTGTTTTTT. Translating it yields CASSPPGGTGELFF.

This clone was detected once. The V call is TRBV28, the J call TRBJ1-2, with D tentatively TRBD1 (6 bases). V shed 2 bases and J shed 2 bases, with 12 bases lying between them. Germline CDR1 MDHEN, CDR2 SYDVKM. The CDR3 length is 15 residues. For the CDR3, the DNA is TGTGCCAGCAGTTTAACCGGGACACTCAACTATGGCTACACCTTC. Its translation is CASSLTGTLNYGYTF.

The V gene is TRBV27, the J gene TRBJ2-7; TRBD2 agrees at 8 bases. The trim removed 7 bases at V and 2 bases at J, leaving 10 bases unmatched. This CDR3 spans 15 amino acids. Germline V gene data show CDR1 as MNHEY and CDR2 as SMNVEV (reference sequence). Here the CDR3 DNA reads TGTGCCAGCACCCCTCGCCTAGCGGGTGCCTACGAGCAGTACTTC. As protein: CASTPRLAGAYEQYF.

The V and J genes are TRBV19 and TRBJ2-1, with 11 bases aligning to TRBD1. CDR1 and CDR2 (germline): LNHDA, SQIVND (reference sequence). This CDR3 region has 16 residues. V shed 5 bases, J shed 2 bases, and the junction held 5 bases outside the gene matches. The DNA for the CDR3 is TGTGCCAGTAGTCGAGGACAGGGGGCGCCCTACAATGAGCAGTTCTTC. Translated, it gives CASSRGQGAPYNEQFF.

This rearrangement joins TRBV6-5 to TRBJ1-4; unclear D gene. Germline V CDR1 and CDR2: MNHEY, SVGAGI. This CDR3 has 15 residues. Trimming shortened V by 6 bases and J by 8 bases, and 19 bases separated the two germline ends. CDR3 amino acids: CASSPRLVAGEKLFF. CDR3 bases: TGTGCCAGCAGCCCCCGCCTGGTTGCAGGCGAAAAACTGTTTTTT.

This chain uses TRBV9 with TRBJ2-7; the match to TRBD2 covers 8 bases. Looked up from germline, CDR1 is SGDLS and CDR2 is YYNGEE. This CDR3 is built from 14 residues. The V and J ends lost 2 bases and 5 bases, in that order; junction bases with no gene match: 6. CDR3 sequence: CASSVRGGSDEQYF. The DNA for the CDR3 is TGTGCCAGCAGCGTTCGGGGGGGTAGCGACGAGCAGTACTTC.

The genes are TRBV12-3 or TRBV12-4 and TRBJ1-2; 7 bases fit TRBD1. The CDR3 contains 13 residues. J was trimmed by 8 bases and V by 0 bases; bases with no gene match: 3. The CDR3 DNA reads as TGTGCCAGCAGTTTAGCGGGACAGTCGGGCTACACCTTC. Translated: CASSLAGQSGYTF.